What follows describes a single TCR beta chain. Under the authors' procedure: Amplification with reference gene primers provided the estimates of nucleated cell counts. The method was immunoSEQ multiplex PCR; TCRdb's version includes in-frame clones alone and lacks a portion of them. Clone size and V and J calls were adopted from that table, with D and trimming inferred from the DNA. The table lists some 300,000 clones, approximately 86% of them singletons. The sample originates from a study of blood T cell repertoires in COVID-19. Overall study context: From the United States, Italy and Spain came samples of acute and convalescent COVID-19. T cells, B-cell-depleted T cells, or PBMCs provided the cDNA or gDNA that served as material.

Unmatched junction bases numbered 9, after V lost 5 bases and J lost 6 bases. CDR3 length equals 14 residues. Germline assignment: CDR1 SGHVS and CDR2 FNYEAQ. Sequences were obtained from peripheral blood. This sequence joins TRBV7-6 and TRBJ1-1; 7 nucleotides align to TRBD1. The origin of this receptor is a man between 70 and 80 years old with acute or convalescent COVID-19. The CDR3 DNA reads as TGTGCCAGCAGCCTCACAGGGGCCAGGTCTGAAGCTTTCTTT. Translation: CASSLTGARSEAFF.